This TCR beta chain derives from a study of blood T cell repertoires in COVID-19. Overall study: Italy, Spain and the United States were the sources of the convalescent and acute COVID-19 samples. The cDNA or gDNA used as material had been derived from T cells, B-cell-depleted T cells, or PBMCs.

Original handling: The assay estimated nucleated cells by amplifying reference gene primers. Profiled with immunoSEQ multiplex PCR; TCRdb holds only in-frame clones, not every one. V and J calls and clone size come straight from that table; D and trimming were deduced from the DNA. The data contain approximately 120,000 clones, roughly 88% of them singletons. V trimming: 4 bases; J trimming: 12 bases; junction bases outside the gene matches: 9. CDR1 is SEHNR and CDR2 is FQNEAQ in the germline V gene (reference sequence). The CDR3 is 13 residues long. The sequenced material came from peripheral blood. The V call is TRBV7-9, the J call TRBJ1-1; 9 nucleotides match TRBD1. The receptor was derived from a woman over 75 with active or convalescent COVID-19. The chain's CDR3 is CASSSQQGAKTFF. CDR3 bases: TGTGCCAGCAGCTCACAACAGGGGGCGAAGACTTTCTTT.